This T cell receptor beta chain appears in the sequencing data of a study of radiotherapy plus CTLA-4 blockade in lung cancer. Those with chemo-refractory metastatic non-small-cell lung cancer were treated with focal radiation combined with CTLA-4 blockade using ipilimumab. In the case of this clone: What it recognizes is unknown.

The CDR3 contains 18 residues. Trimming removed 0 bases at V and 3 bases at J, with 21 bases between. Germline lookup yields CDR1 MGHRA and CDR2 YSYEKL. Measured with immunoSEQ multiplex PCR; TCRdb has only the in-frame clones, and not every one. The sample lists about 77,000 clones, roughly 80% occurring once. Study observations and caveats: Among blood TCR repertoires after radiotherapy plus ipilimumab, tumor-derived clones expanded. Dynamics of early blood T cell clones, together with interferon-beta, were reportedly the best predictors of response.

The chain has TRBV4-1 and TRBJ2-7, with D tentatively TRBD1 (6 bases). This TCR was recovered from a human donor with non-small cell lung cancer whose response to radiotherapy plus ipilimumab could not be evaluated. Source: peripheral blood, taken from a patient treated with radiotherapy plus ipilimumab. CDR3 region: CASSQDRIFSGHRYEQYF. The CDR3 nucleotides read TGCGCCAGCAGCCAAGATAGGATCTTCTCGGGACACCGCTACGAGCAGTACTTC.